The text below deals with one TCR beta chain. The specificity of this receptor is unknown. No much larger clone exists at a distance of one base, and base qualities are not known. The sample's time point, from its label and the paper: more than 10 months on ibrutinib. For TCR beta library preparation, roughly 2 micrograms of genomic DNA were extracted from the cryopreserved PBMCs. Longitudinal blood samples from CLL patients on ibrutinib monotherapy were analyzed using high-throughput TCR beta sequencing. The patients were enrolled in a single-center, open-label phase 2 trial of ibrutinib monotherapy. The sample originates from a study of cytotoxic CD8 clonotypes in ibrutinib-treated CLL (dated by TCRdb to about 2021). For the wider study: The cohort was composed of about a dozen relapsed/refractory and fewer than 16 treatment-naive patients; IGHV unmutated status was identified in roughly 18 patients. Responses were partial in 24 patients and complete in 2; after median approximately 67 months follow-up, some 14 stayed in remission and 12 progressed. Longitudinal samples were obtainable from about 30% of the roughly 90 participants in the trial. Every sample from remission and from progressive disease was obtained while the patients were still on ibrutinib. Samples averaged roughly 260,000 productive templates and tens of thousands of productive rearrangements. The response samples were drawn at a median of 12 months into treatment, with a range of roughly 6 to 36 months. Cryopreserved peripheral blood mononuclear cells were collected before treatment, at response, and at either disease progression or sustained remission. What the research found in general, with its limitations: At baseline, clonality was higher than in age-matched healthy donors and showed a strong correlation with circulating CD8+ T-cell counts. Public clonotypes were rare and either shrank or stayed stable during treatment, and the rise in clonality at ibrutinib response reflected expansion of private clonotypes. Sampling times were not matched between patients in sustained remission and patients whose disease was progressing, and lymph node repertoires were not examined. Clonality increased at ibrutinib response, stayed stable in sustained remission, and fell back toward baseline at progression.

The goal of deep resolution MiSeq sequencing was a depth between 1 in 1 million and 1 in 200,000 T cells, and coverage averaged 10x per clonotype. The immunoSEQ hsTCRB Kit was used to generate TCR beta libraries. Per the authors' processing: ImmunoSEQ Data Assistant and ImmunoSEQ Analyzer were used for data analysis, and V, D and J genes were assigned according to IMGT definitions. Clonality, which ranges from 0 to 1, was calculated as one minus the normalized Shannon entropy of productive rearrangement frequencies. Only overrepresented clonotypes making up at least 0.05% of the repertoire of each patient were included in the public clonotype analysis. Some 13 age-matched healthy donor repertoires from immuneACCESS served as clonality controls. The immuneACCESS repertoire file appears here via TCRdb, limited to in-frame rearrangements. These files lack a portion of the clones; in checked studies, under half of the deficit traces to unresolved V genes, and the cause of the others is not known. V, J and clone size were drawn from that table, and D and trimming were deduced from the DNA. A total of about 200,000 clones appear in this sample, just over 70% of them only once. The ten largest clones add up to around 5.9% of the sample.

CDR3 length: 12 amino acids, cysteine to phenylalanine. Only CDR3 DNA is held: 36 bases, read in frame from base 1. V is shortened by 2 bases, J by 5 bases, and the region joining them spans 6 bases. The germline V gene (reference sequence) sets CDR1 to SEHNR and CDR2 to FQNEAQ. The sequencing here drew on PBMCs, taken after 12 months of ibrutinib treatment. The sequence links TRBV7-9 to TRBJ2-5; the D segment cannot be called with confidence. The sequence was collected from a human donor with chronic lymphocytic leukemia. The DNA sequence is given as TGTGCCAGCAGCTTATTGCCGGAGACCCAGTACTTC. Its amino acids are CASSLLPETQYF.